The 5 T cell receptor beta chains below come from one sample, sequenced in a study of cytomegalovirus exposure and HLA in healthy donors. This PCR relied on a set of 60 Vbeta primers and 13 Jbeta primers. Measured with immunoSEQ multiplex PCR; TCRdb has only the in-frame clones, and not every one. The profile shows approximately 200,000 clones, 70% to 85% of them singletons. The source material was PBMCs. These receptors all stem from a girl aged 2 to 10 in good health and CMV-seronegative.

The chain carries TRBV9 and TRBJ1-2, with TRBD1 matching over 7 bases. V shed 8 bases, J shed 5 bases, and the junction held 30 bases outside the gene matches. Germline values: CDR1 SGDLS, CDR2 YYNGEE. This CDR3 comprises 20 residues. The CDR3 DNA reads as TGTGCCAGATTACAGGGGATCTGGCTCAAAGGACCCCCTAACGGGTATGGCTACACCTTC. This encodes CARLQGIWLKGPPNGYGYTF.

This chain joins TRBV13 and TRBJ2-3; D ambiguous. CDR1 and CDR2 (germline): PRHDT, FYEKMQ (reference sequence). V was trimmed by 2 bases and J by 8 bases, leaving 20 bases between them. The CDR3 contains 16 residues. The CDR3 sequence is CASSLLSSRPAGTQYF. In DNA form, the CDR3 reads TGTGCCAGCAGCTTACTCTCATCCCGACCCGCAGGTACGCAGTATTTT.

The chain couples TRBV6-1 to TRBJ1-3; D uncertain. CDR1 and CDR2 from the germline V gene are MNHNS and SASEGT. This CDR3 spans 15 amino acids. Trimming stripped 0 bases from V and 2 bases from J, with 8 bases between. Here the CDR3 DNA reads TGTGCCAGCAGTGAAGCAGGGAGCCCTGGAAACACCATATATTTT. It translates to CASSEAGSPGNTIYF.

This clone was observed a few times. The V gene is TRBV18, the J gene TRBJ2-1; 10 bases are a match to TRBD1. V lost 5 bases and J lost 1; bases outside the gene matches: 8. The CDR3 contains 17 residues. Germline V gives CDR1 KGHSH, CDR2 LQKENI. The CDR3 DNA sequence: TGTGCCAGCTCAAGGCCGGGACAGGGGAGATCCTACAATGAGCAGTTCTTC. It encodes CASSRPGQGRSYNEQFF.

This clone was detected only once. The V gene is TRBV14, the J gene TRBJ2-5; the D gene is possibly TRBD1 (5 bases). Germline CDR1 reads SGHDN; CDR2 reads FVKESK. V dropped 4 bases and J dropped 2 bases, with 14 bases sitting between them. CDR3 size: 15 residues. CDR3 nucleotide sequence: TGTGCCAGCAGCCCCCCCTGGAGACAGCAAGAGACCCAGTACTTC. It translates to CASSPPWRQQETQYF.